These 11 T cell receptor beta chains originate from one sample sequenced in a study of shared clonotypes between healthy human individuals. Here immunoSEQ multiplex PCR was the method, and the copy in TCRdb shows in-frame clones only, minus some. The data show about 460,000 clones, with approximately 77% seen just once and around 12% held by the top ten. Source material: PBMCs. The receptor source for this set is a woman aged 40 to 50 in good health. Some clones in this sample may be carry-over from other donors' samples.

This clone was counted ten times or more. This sequence joins TRBV27 and TRBJ1-2, with D possibly matching TRBD1 (5 bases). Germline CDR1 and CDR2: MNHEY and SMNVEV (reference sequence). V was trimmed by 7 bases and J by 0 bases, leaving 12 bases between them. The CDR3 consists of 14 residues. Here the CDR3 reads CASKGQGSNYGYTF. The CDR3 DNA reads as TGTGCCAGCAAAGGGCAGGGTTCTAACTATGGCTACACCTTC.

The chain is built from TRBV5-6 and TRBJ1-5; D ambiguous. With 1 base removed from V and 2 bases from J, the gap between germline ends came to 10 bases. This CDR3 spans 15 amino acids. Per germline, CDR1 SGHDT and CDR2 YYEEEE. CDR3 nucleotides: TGTGCCAGCAGCTTGACTATGGGTGGCAATCAGCCCCAGCATTTT. Translation gives CASSLTMGGNQPQHF.

This rearrangement joins TRBV27 to TRBJ2-7, with D unclear. V dropped 7 bases and J dropped 0 bases, with 10 bases sitting between them. The length of the CDR3 is 13 residues. Germline V CDR1 and CDR2: MNHEY, SMNVEV (reference sequence). In DNA form, the CDR3 reads TGTGCCAGCACCGACACCTACTCCTACGAGCAGTACTTC. The encoded protein is CASTDTYSYEQYF.

The V gene is TRBV6-5, the J gene TRBJ1-5; no definite D call. The V end was cut by 6 bases, the J end by 5 bases, with 11 bases between. Germline CDR1 MNHEY, CDR2 SVGAGI. CDR3 size: 13 residues. CDR3 in amino acids: CASSLGRDQPQHF. The CDR3 nucleotides are TGTGCCAGCAGCCTCGGACGGGATCAGCCCCAGCATTTT.

This clone was counted many times. The same CDR3 arises from other DNA sequences in this sample as well. The V call is TRBV15, the J call TRBJ2-7; TRBD2 is a possible D gene (6 bases). The V and J ends lost 0 bases and 4 bases respectively, with 16 bases between them. The CDR3 loop spans 16 amino acids. Germline assignment: CDR1 LNHNV and CDR2 YYDKDF (reference sequence). DNA of the CDR3: TGTGCCACCAGCAGAGATGGGGGGTCACCAAATTACGAGCAGTACTTC. Protein: CATSRDGGSPNYEQYF.

The rearrangement uses TRBV28 and TRBJ2-7, with TRBD1 matching over 7 bases. The ends lost 2 bases at V and 5 bases at J; junction bases unmatched: 6. In germline, CDR1 is MDHEN, CDR2 SYDVKM. The CDR3 contains 14 residues. The CDR3 loop is CASSLTGTVNEQYF. As DNA, the CDR3 is TGTGCCAGCAGTTTAACGGGGACAGTCAACGAGCAGTACTTC.

The genes are TRBV5-1 and TRBJ2-5, with 14 positions matching TRBD2. Germline V gene data show CDR1 as SGHRS and CDR2 as YFSETQ. Trimming took 3 bases from V and 5 from J; bases not matched to a gene: 9. This CDR3 has 17 amino acids. CDR3 protein: CASSSIGTSGSGETQYF. The CDR3 coding sequence is TGCGCCAGCAGCTCTATTGGGACTAGCGGGAGTGGGGAGACCCAGTACTTC.

With respect to this clone: Being one base from a much bigger clone, this may be a read error. The V gene is TRBV28, the J gene TRBJ1-2; a possible D gene is TRBD1 (5 bases). V was pared by 4 bases and J by 7 bases, with 22 bases between. The CDR3 has 16 amino acids. Looked up from germline, CDR1 is MDHEN and CDR2 is SYDVKM. CDR3 in DNA: TGTGCCAGCAGTTACATCACATTAGAGCAGGGAGCTGGCTACACCTTC. It specifies CASSYITLEQGAGYTF.

On this clone: With a far larger clone one base away, a read error is the likely cause. Without the conserved terminal phenylalanine or tryptophan, this CDR3 likely stems from a read error. CDR3 coding DNA: TGTGCCAGCGGGACAGGGGGCTATGGCTACACCTCC. This encodes CASGTGGYGYTS. The chain joins TRBV6-1 to TRBJ1-2, with 11 bases aligning to TRBD1. Per the germline V gene, CDR1 is MNHNS and CDR2 is SASEGT. Losses at the gene ends were 8 bases for V and 4 bases for J; bases not matched to a gene: 0. The CDR3 contains 12 residues.

The V gene is TRBV4-1, the J gene TRBJ1-2; the D gene is possibly TRBD1 (5 bases). Trimming took off 7 bases at V and 2 bases at J, with 17 bases between the two ends. Germline V CDR1 and CDR2: MGHRA, YSYEKL. The CDR3 runs 15 residues. CDR3 sequence (DNA): TGCGCCAGCACCCAGGTTCGGGGACCCAACTATGGCTACACCTTC. Its translation: CASTQVRGPNYGYTF.

This chain links TRBV5-1 with TRBJ2-2, with a weak D call TRBD2 (5 bases). The CDR3 runs 15 residues. The V gene lost 3 bases and the J gene lost 3 bases, with 12 bases spanning the gap. Germline assignment: CDR1 SGHRS and CDR2 YFSETQ. The CDR3 reads CASSSGLTYTGELFF. CDR3 DNA: TGCGCCAGCAGCTCTGGACTGACATACACCGGGGAGCTGTTTTTT.